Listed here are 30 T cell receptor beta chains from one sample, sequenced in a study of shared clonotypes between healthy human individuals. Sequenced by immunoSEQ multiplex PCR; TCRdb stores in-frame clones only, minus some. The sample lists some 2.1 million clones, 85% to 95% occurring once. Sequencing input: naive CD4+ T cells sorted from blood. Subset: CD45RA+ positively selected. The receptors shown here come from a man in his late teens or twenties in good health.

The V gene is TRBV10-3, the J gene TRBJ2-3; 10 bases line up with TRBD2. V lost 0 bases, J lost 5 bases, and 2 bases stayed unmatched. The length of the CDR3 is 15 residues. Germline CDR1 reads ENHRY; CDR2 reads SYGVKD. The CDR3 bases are TGTGCCATCAGTGAGTCCAGACTAGCGGGAGATACGCAGTATTTT. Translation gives CAISESRLAGDTQYF.

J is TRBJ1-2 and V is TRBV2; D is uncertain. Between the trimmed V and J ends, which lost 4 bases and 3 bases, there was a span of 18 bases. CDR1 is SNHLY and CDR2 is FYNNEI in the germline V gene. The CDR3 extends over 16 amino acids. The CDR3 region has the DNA TGTGCCAGCAGTGTATACGGGCCTAGCGGGGACTATGGCTACACCTTC. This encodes CASSVYGPSGDYGYTF.

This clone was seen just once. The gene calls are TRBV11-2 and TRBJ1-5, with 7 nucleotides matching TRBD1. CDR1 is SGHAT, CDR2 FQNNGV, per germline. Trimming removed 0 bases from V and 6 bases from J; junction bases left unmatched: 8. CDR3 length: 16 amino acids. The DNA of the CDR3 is TGTGCCAGCAGCTTAGATGCGGACAGGTGGGCTCAGCCCCAGCATTTT. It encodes CASSLDADRWAQPQHF.

The CDR3 here is CAWSAIFRGNTGNTIYF. CDR3 nucleotides: TGTGCCTGGAGTGCTATATTCAGGGGGAATACTGGAAACACCATATATTTT. The genes are TRBV30 and TRBJ1-3, with TRBD1 identical over 7 bases. Unmatched junction bases numbered 11, after V lost 1 base and J lost 2 bases. Germline lookup yields CDR1 GTSNPN and CDR2 SVGIG (reference sequence). The CDR3 has 17 amino acids.

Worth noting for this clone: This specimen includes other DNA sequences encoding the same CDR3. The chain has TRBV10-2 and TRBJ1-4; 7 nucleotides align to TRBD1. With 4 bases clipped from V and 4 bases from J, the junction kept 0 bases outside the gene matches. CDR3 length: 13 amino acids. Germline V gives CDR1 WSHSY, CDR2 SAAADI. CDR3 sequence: CASSGQGNEKLFF. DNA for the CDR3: TGCGCCAGCAGTGGACAGGGTAATGAAAAACTGTTTTTT.

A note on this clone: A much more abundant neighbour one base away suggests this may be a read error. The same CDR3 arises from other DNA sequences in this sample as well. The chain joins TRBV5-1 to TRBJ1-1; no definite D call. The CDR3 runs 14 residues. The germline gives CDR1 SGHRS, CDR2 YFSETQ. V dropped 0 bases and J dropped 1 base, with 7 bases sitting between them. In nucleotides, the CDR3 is TGCGCCAGCAGCTTGGAGGCAGCGAACACTGAAGCTTTCTTT. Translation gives CASSLEAANTEAFF. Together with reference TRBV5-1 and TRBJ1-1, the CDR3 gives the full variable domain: KAGVTQTPRYLIKTRGQQVTLSCSPISGHRSVSWYQQTPGQGLQFLFEYFSETQRNKGNFPGRFSGRQFSNSRSEMNVSTLELGDSALYLCASSLEAANTEAFFGQGTRLTVV.

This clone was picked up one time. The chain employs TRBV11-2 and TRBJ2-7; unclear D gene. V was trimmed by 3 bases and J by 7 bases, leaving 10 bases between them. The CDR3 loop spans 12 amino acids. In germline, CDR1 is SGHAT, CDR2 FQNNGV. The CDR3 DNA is TGTGCCAGCAGCTTCGCATCCGATGAGCAGTACTTC. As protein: CASSFASDEQYF.

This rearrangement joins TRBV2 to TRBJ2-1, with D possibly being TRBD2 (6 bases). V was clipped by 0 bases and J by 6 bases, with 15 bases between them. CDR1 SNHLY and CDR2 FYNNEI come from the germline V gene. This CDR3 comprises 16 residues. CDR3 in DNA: TGTGCCAGCAGTGAAGCCCCTGGGGGGAACCTCAATGAGCAGTTCTTC. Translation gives CASSEAPGGNLNEQFF.

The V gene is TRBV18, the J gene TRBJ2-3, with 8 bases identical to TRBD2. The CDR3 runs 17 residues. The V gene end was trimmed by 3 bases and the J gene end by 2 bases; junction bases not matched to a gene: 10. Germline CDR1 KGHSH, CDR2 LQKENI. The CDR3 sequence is CASSPLGLAGPTDTQYF. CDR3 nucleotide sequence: TGTGCCAGCTCACCCTTGGGGCTAGCGGGCCCCACAGATACGCAGTATTTT. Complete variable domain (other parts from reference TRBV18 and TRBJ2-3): NAGVMQNPRHLVRRRGQEARLRCSPMKGHSHVYWYRQLPEEGLKFMVYLQKENIIDESGMPKERFSAEFPKEGPSILRIQQVVRGDSAAYFCASSPLGLAGPTDTQYFGPGTRLTVL.

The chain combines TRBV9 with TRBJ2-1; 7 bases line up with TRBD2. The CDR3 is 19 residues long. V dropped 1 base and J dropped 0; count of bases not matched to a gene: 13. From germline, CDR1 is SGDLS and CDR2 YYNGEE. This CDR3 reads CASSVMAGVPSYSYNEQFF. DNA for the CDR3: TGTGCCAGCAGCGTAATGGCGGGAGTTCCCTCCTACTCCTACAATGAGCAGTTCTTC. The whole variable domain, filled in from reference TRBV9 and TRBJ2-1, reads DSGVTQTPKHLITATGQRVTLRCSPRSGDLSVYWYQQSLDQGLQFLIQYYNGEERAKGNILERFSAQQFPDLHSELNLSSLELGDSALYFCASSVMAGVPSYSYNEQFFGPGTRLTVL.

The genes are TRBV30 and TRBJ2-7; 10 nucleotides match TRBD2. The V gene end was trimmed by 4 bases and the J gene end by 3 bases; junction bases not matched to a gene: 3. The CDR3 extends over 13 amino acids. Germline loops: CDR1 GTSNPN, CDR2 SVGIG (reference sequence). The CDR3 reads CAWKLAGDYEQYF. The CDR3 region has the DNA TGTGCCTGGAAGCTAGCGGGGGACTACGAGCAGTACTTC.

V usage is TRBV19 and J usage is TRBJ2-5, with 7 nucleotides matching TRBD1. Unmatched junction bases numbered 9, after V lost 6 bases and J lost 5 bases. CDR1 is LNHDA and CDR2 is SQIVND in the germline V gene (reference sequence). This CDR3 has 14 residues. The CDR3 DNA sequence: TGTGCCAGTAGCCAGACAGGGCATGGGGAGACCCAGTACTTC. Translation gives CASSQTGHGETQYF.

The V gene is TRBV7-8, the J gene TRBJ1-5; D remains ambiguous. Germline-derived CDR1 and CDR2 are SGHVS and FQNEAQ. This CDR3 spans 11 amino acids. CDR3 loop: CFRSANQPQHF. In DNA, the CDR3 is TGTTTTAGAAGTGCCAATCAGCCCCAGCATTTT.

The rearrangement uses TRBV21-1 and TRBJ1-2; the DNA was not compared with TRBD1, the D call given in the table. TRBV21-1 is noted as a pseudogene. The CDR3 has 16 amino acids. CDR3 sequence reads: CASSFRPRDRFYGYTF. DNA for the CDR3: TGTGCCAGCAGCTTCCGACCCCGGGACAGGTTCTATGGCTACACCTTC.

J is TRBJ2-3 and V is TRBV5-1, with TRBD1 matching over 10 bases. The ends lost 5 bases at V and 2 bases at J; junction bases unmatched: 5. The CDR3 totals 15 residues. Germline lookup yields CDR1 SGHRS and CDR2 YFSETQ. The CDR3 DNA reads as TGCGCCAGCAGGGACGGGACAGGGGTCACAGATACGCAGTATTTT. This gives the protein CASRDGTGVTDTQYF.

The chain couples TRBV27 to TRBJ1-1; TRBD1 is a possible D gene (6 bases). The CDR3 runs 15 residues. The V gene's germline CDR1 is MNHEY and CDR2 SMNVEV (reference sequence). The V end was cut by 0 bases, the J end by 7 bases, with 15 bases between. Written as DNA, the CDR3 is TGTGCCAGCAGTTTATCTGGGGGCTGGGCTGGTGAAGCTTTCTTT. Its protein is CASSLSGGWAGEAFF.

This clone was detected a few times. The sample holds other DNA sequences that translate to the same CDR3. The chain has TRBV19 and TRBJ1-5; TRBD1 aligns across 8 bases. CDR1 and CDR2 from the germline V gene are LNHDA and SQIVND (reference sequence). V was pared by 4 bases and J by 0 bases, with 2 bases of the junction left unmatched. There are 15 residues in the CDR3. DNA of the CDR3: TGTGCCAGTAGTACCGGACAGGGTAGCAATCAGCCCCAGCATTTT. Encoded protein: CASSTGQGSNQPQHF.

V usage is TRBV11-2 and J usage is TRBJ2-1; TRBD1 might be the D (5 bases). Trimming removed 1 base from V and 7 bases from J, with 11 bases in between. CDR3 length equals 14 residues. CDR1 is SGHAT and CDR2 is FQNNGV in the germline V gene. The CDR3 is CASSLAIGVNEQFF. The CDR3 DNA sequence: TGTGCCAGCAGCTTAGCAATAGGGGTGAATGAGCAGTTCTTC.

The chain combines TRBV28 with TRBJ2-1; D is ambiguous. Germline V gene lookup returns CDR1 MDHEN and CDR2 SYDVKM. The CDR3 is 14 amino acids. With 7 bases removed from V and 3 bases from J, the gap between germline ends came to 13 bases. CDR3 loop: CASKGERVYNEQFF. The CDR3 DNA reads TGTGCCAGCAAAGGCGAAAGAGTCTACAATGAGCAGTTCTTC.

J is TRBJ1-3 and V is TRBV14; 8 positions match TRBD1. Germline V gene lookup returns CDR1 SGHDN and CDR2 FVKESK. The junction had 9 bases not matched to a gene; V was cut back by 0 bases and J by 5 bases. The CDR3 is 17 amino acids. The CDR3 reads CASSQEGLWTGRNTIYF. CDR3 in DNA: TGTGCCAGCAGCCAAGAAGGCCTGTGGACAGGGAGAAACACCATATATTTT.

The CDR3 loop is CASSTRTSGRAVDTQYF. The CDR3 DNA sequence: TGTGCCAGCAGTACCCGGACTAGCGGGAGGGCCGTAGATACGCAGTATTTT. The chain recombines TRBV27 with TRBJ2-3; 15 nucleotides agree with TRBD2. The V segment lost 5 bases and the J segment 5 bases; nucleotides outside the gene matches: 8. CDR3 length equals 17 residues. The germline CDR1 and CDR2 sequences are MNHEY and SMNVEV (reference sequence).

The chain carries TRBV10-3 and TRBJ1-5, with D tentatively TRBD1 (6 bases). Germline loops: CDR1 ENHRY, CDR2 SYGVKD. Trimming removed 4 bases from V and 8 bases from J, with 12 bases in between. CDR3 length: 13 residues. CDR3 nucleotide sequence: TGTGCCATCAGTGGAGGGGGGGTGAAGCCCCAGCATTTT. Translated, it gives CAISGGGVKPQHF.

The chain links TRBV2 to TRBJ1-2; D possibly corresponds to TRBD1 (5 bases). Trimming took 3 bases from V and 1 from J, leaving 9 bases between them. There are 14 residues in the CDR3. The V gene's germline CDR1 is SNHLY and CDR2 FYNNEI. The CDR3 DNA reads TGTGCCAGCAGTGAGGACACCAATAACTATGGCTACACCTTC. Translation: CASSEDTNNYGYTF.

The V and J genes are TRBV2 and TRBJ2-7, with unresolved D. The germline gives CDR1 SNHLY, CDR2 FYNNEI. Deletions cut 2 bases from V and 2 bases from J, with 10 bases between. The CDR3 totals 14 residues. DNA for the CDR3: TGTGCCAGCAGTGAATCCGGTTTCGCCTACGAGCAGTACTTC. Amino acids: CASSESGFAYEQYF.

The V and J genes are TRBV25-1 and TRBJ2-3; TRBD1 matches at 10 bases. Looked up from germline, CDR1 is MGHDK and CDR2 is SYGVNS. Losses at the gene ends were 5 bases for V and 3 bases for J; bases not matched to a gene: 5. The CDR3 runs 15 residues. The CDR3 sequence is CASSTDRGLTDTQYF. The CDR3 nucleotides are TGTGCCAGCAGTACCGACAGGGGGCTGACAGATACGCAGTATTTT.

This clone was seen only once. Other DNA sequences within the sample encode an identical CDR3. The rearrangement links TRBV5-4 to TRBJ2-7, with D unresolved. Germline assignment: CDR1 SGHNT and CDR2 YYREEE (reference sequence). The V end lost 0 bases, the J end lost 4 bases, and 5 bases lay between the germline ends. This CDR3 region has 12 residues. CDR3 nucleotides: TGTGCCAGCAGCTTGGAAAGATACGAGCAGTACTTC. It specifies CASSLERYEQYF.

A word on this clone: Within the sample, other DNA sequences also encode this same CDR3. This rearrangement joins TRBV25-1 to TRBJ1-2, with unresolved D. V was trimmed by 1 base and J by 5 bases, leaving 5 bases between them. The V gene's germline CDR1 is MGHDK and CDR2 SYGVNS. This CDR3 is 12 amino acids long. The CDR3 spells CASSESGYGYTF. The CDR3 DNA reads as TGTGCCAGCAGTGAATCCGGATATGGCTACACCTTC.

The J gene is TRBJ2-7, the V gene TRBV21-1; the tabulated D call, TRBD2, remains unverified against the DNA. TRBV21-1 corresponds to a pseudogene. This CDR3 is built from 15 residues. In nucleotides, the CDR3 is TGTGCCAGCAGCAAAGCGAGCGGGATATCCTACGAGCAGTACTTC. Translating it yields CASSKASGISYEQYF.

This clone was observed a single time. CDR3 protein: CASSYAWTGDTEAFF. CDR3 in DNA: TGTGCCAGCAGTTACGCTTGGACGGGGGACACTGAAGCTTTCTTT. This sequence joins TRBV6-5 and TRBJ1-1; D might be TRBD1 (5 bases). V gave up 2 bases and J gave up 3 bases, with 13 bases separating them. The length of the CDR3 is 15 residues. Germline V gene data show CDR1 as MNHEY and CDR2 as SVGAGI.

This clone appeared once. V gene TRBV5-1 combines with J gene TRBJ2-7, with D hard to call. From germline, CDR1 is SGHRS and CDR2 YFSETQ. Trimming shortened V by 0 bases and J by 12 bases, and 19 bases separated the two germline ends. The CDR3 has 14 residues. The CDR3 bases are TGCGCCAGCAGCTTGGAATTCAACAGCCGCCGCAGGTACTTC. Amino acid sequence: CASSLEFNSRRRYF.